These 21 T cell receptor beta chains were all obtained from the same sample, sequenced in a study of cytomegalovirus exposure and HLA in healthy donors. The PCR employed 60 Vbeta primers together with 13 Jbeta primers. TCRdb's table, derived via immunoSEQ multiplex PCR, lists solely in-frame clones and lacks some. The table records about 160,000 clones, approximately 62% of them present only once. Sequencing input: PBMCs. The receptors were sampled from a middle-aged man in good health and CMV-seronegative.

The chain links TRBV27 to TRBJ2-5, with TRBD1 identical over 8 bases. Germline V lookup: CDR1 MNHEY, CDR2 SMNVEV (reference sequence). V lost 6 bases and J lost 7; bases outside the gene matches: 13. This CDR3 is built from 15 residues. The CDR3 loop is CASRRDRSKEGTQYF. The CDR3 region has the DNA TGTGCCAGCAGGAGGGACAGGTCCAAAGAGGGGACCCAGTACTTC.

This clone was detected only a few times. This chain uses TRBV5-1 with TRBJ1-2; weak D call: TRBD1 (5 bases). Germline V lookup: CDR1 SGHRS, CDR2 YFSETQ. V lost 0 bases, J lost 7 bases, and 16 bases lay in between. The CDR3 runs 15 residues. The CDR3 region has the DNA TGCGCCAGCAGCTTGGTTCCAGGACAATCCGGTGGCTACACCTTC. This sequence encodes CASSLVPGQSGGYTF.

This chain connects TRBV29-1 to TRBJ2-7; the D gene is possibly TRBD1 (8 bases). V lost 1 base to trimming and J lost 1 base, with 17 bases between them. The germline CDR1 and CDR2 sequences are SQVTM and ANQGSEA. The CDR3 runs 16 residues. The CDR3 DNA is TGCAGCGTTGAAGGCGGCACAGGGGGGGATTCCTACGAGCAGTACTTC. This sequence encodes CSVEGGTGGDSYEQYF.

This clone was detected a few times. The gene calls are TRBV19 and TRBJ1-1; D remains unclear. Trimming removed 5 bases from V and 2 bases from J, with 6 bases in between. CDR3 length: 12 amino acids. Germline V CDR1 and CDR2: LNHDA, SQIVND (reference sequence). The CDR3 loop is CASSFPNTEAFF. The CDR3 region has the DNA TGTGCCAGTAGTTTTCCTAACACTGAAGCTTTCTTT.

The chain links TRBV19 to TRBJ1-6, with D possibly TRBD1 on 6 matching bases. The germline CDR1 and CDR2 sequences are LNHDA and SQIVND (reference sequence). CDR3 length: 15 amino acids. V lost 8 bases and J 8 bases, leaving 19 bases between the germline ends. As DNA, the CDR3 is TGTGCCAGTCTGGACAGAACTCTAAGGGATTCACCCCTCCACTTT. It is translated as CASLDRTLRDSPLHF.

This chain joins TRBV4-2 and TRBJ2-7; D is perhaps TRBD1 (7 bases). This CDR3 spans 15 amino acids. Germline-derived CDR1 and CDR2 are LGHNA and YNFKEQ. Trimming shortened V by 1 base and J by 4 bases, and 14 bases separated the two germline ends. CDR3 DNA: TGTGCCAGCAGCCAAGCCTCCAGGGGGGAGTACGAGCAGTACTTC. Translation gives CASSQASRGEYEQYF.

This clone showed up just a few times. This rearrangement joins TRBV6-4 to TRBJ2-1, with D perhaps matching TRBD2 (6 bases). In germline, CDR1 is MRHNA, CDR2 SNTAGT. This CDR3 is 15 amino acids long. Trimming stripped 8 bases from V and 10 bases from J, with 24 bases between. The CDR3 coding sequence is TGTGCCAGCGCGCCGGGCGGGGTCCCTTCAAGAGAGCAGTTCTTC. Protein product: CASAPGGVPSREQFF.

The V gene is TRBV5-1, the J gene TRBJ1-6; 11 bases are shared with TRBD1. The CDR3 consists of 17 residues. The ends lost 6 bases at V and 0 bases at J; junction bases unmatched: 5. Germline lookup yields CDR1 SGHRS and CDR2 YFSETQ. This CDR3 is CASKSGTGGSYNSPLHF. The CDR3 nucleotides read TGCGCCAGCAAATCCGGGACAGGGGGCTCCTATAATTCACCCCTCCACTTT.

As DNA, the CDR3 is TGTGCCAGCAGGGGGACAGGGGACAATCAGCCCCAGCATTTT. Protein product: CASRGTGDNQPQHF. The genes are TRBV25-1 and TRBJ1-5; TRBD1 aligns across 10 bases. The germline V gene encodes CDR1 MGHDK and CDR2 SYGVNS. This CDR3 comprises 14 residues. The trim removed 6 bases at V and 3 bases at J, leaving 2 bases unmatched.

The gene calls are TRBV6-5 and TRBJ1-5, with TRBD1 as a possible D gene (5 bases). V was shortened by 4 bases and J by 1 base, with 8 bases between the two germline ends. CDR1 and CDR2 (germline): MNHEY, SVGAGI. The CDR3 is 14 amino acids. CDR3 in DNA: TGTGCCAGCAGTTCCCCAGGGAGCAATCAGCCCCAGCATTTT. Translated, it gives CASSSPGSNQPQHF.

In nucleotides, the CDR3 is TGTGCCAGCAGACAGGGCGTCTCCTACGAGCAGTACTTC. This translates into CASRQGVSYEQYF. This chain joins TRBV6-6 and TRBJ2-5, with a weak D call TRBD1 (6 bases). The DNA end lines up better with TRBJ2-7; the J call may be wrong. The CDR3 has 13 amino acids. Germline-derived CDR1 and CDR2 are MNHNY and SVGAGI (reference sequence).

The chain uses TRBV19 and TRBJ1-2; tentative D call: TRBD1 (5 bases). V lost 3 bases, J lost 4 bases, and 15 bases lay in between. CDR1 is LNHDA and CDR2 is SQIVND in the germline V gene (reference sequence). The CDR3 runs to 15 residues. The CDR3 nucleotides are TGTGCCAGTAGTATTCTCGTCGGGGGTTCCTATGGCTACACCTTC. Translation gives CASSILVGGSYGYTF.

In its sample, this clone was seen a few times. V usage is TRBV7-3 and J usage is TRBJ2-3; D is possibly TRBD2 (7 bases). With 5 bases removed from V and 0 bases from J, the gap between germline ends came to 15 bases. Germline V gene sequence: CDR1 SGHTA, CDR2 FQGTGA. This CDR3 spans 16 amino acids. The CDR3: CASSASRGGSTDTQYF. CDR3 sequence (DNA): TGTGCCAGCAGCGCTTCTAGGGGGGGGAGCACAGATACGCAGTATTTT.

This clone came up a few times. This chain connects TRBV11-1 to TRBJ2-2; tentative D call: TRBD2 (5 bases). Trimming stripped 1 base from V and 7 bases from J, with 10 bases between. CDR1 is SGHAT, CDR2 FQDESV, per germline (reference sequence). The CDR3 extends over 14 amino acids. The CDR3 loop reads CASSLVRGLGELFF. CDR3 coding DNA: TGTGCCAGCAGCTTAGTTCGAGGACTCGGGGAGCTGTTTTTT.

This clone was counted a few times. V gene TRBV7-2 combines with J gene TRBJ2-5; 12 bases are shared with TRBD2. The CDR3 has 16 amino acids. Germline CDR1 is SGHTA and CDR2 is FQGNSA. J was trimmed by 4 bases and V by 4 bases; bases with no gene match: 7. Here the CDR3 DNA reads TGTGCCAGCAGCTCTAGACTAGCGGGGGCGATAGAGACCCAGTACTTC. Its translation: CASSSRLAGAIETQYF.

This clone has a handful of counts. The chain carries TRBV5-1 and TRBJ1-1; D call uncertain. CDR3 length: 13 residues. Germline V gene sequence: CDR1 SGHRS, CDR2 YFSETQ. With 4 bases removed from V and 4 bases from J, the gap between germline ends came to 11 bases. The CDR3 is CASSRIGGTEAFF. In DNA, the CDR3 is TGCGCCAGCAGCCGAATTGGAGGCACTGAAGCTTTCTTT.

This chain links TRBV18 with TRBJ1-1; perhaps TRBD1 as D (6 bases). Per the germline V gene, CDR1 is KGHSH and CDR2 is LQKENI. CDR3 length: 16 amino acids. The V end was cut by 3 bases, the J end by 0 bases, with 14 bases between. The CDR3 loop is CASSPTQGPMNTEAFF. CDR3 in DNA: TGTGCCAGCTCACCTACCCAGGGGCCGATGAACACTGAAGCTTTCTTT.

A few counts support this clone. V is TRBV11-2 and J is TRBJ2-7; 12 nucleotides agree with TRBD1. This CDR3 region has 16 residues. Germline CDR1 reads SGHAT; CDR2 reads FQNNGV. Trimming removed 4 bases from V and 7 bases from J; junction bases left unmatched: 11. CDR3 amino acids: CASSSTPGQGAKEQYF. The CDR3 nucleotides are TGTGCCAGCAGCTCGACGCCGGGACAGGGGGCGAAGGAGCAGTACTTC.

The CDR3 region has the DNA TGCGCCAGCAGCTTGACTAGCGGGGCGCCCGGGGAGCTGTTTTTT. As protein: CASSLTSGAPGELFF. The chain recombines TRBV5-1 with TRBJ2-2, with 10 bases fitting TRBD2. V lost 1 base, J lost 6 bases, and 3 bases stayed unmatched. There are 15 residues in the CDR3. Germline-derived CDR1 and CDR2 are SGHRS and YFSETQ.

This chain uses TRBV4-1 with TRBJ2-5, with 14 positions matching TRBD2. CDR1 and CDR2 (germline): MGHRA, YSYEKL. This CDR3 contains 17 residues. J lost 7 bases, V lost 3 bases, and 10 bases had no gene match. The CDR3 is CASSQGGTSGGPGTQYF. DNA for the CDR3: TGCGCCAGCAGCCAGGGGGGGACTAGCGGGGGTCCGGGGACCCAGTACTTC.

Here the CDR3 reads CASAIANYGYTF. CDR3 DNA: TGCGCCAGCGCGATAGCTAACTATGGCTACACCTTC. This rearrangement joins TRBV5-1 to TRBJ1-2; D ambiguous. The ends were cut back, 7 bases at V and 0 bases at J, with 7 bases in the middle. The CDR3 is made up of 12 amino acids. CDR1 is SGHRS and CDR2 is YFSETQ in the germline V gene.